The sequence of this T cell receptor (beta chain) was determined in a study of blood T cell repertoires in COVID-19. CDR3 size: 13 residues. Germline V gene data show CDR1 as LNHDA and CDR2 as SQIVND (reference sequence). Trimming removed 3 bases from V and 0 bases from J, with 5 bases in between. In this sample, this clone turned up once. Assay used: immunoSEQ multiplex PCR; TCRdb lists only in-frame clones, some missing. This sample has nearly 100,000 clones, with 65% to 85% found just once. The TCR sequence derives from an older woman with acute or convalescent COVID-19. The V call is TRBV19, the J call TRBJ1-2; D not certain. Source material: peripheral blood. DNA of the CDR3: TGTGCCAGTAGTATGACAACTAACTATGGCTACACCTTC. Translation: CASSMTTNYGYTF. The full variable domain, with the rest looked up from reference TRBV19 and TRBJ1-2, is DGGITQSPKYLFRKEGQNVTLSCEQNLNHDAMYWYRQDPGQGLRLIYYSQIVNDFQKGDIAEGYSVSREKKESFPLTVTSAQKNPTAFYLCASSMTTNYGYTFGSGTRLTVV.